This entry lists 13 T cell receptor beta chains sequenced from one sample in a study of shared clonotypes between healthy human individuals. The table came from immunoSEQ multiplex PCR; TCRdb's copy has only in-frame clones and leaves some out. The data contain some 2 million clones, approximately 94% of them singletons. The naive CD8 population came from CD45RO-negative cells selected for CCR7, without terminally differentiated effector memory CD45RA+ cells. What was sequenced was naive CD8+ T cells sorted from blood. The receptors were gathered from a man aged 18 to 30 in good health.

The V call is TRBV9, the J call TRBJ2-1, with D perhaps matching TRBD1 (5 bases). Germline loops: CDR1 SGDLS, CDR2 YYNGEE. CDR3 length equals 13 residues. V lost 2 bases, J lost 8 bases, and 11 bases lay in between. The CDR3 here is CASSVAPGYEQFF. The CDR3 DNA reads TGTGCCAGCAGCGTCGCACCAGGGTATGAGCAGTTCTTC.

The gene calls are TRBV29-1 and TRBJ2-7; D unclear. Germline V gives CDR1 SQVTM, CDR2 ANQGSEA. The CDR3 sequence is 15 residues long. V was pared by 2 bases and J by 2 bases, with 16 bases between. The CDR3 DNA sequence: TGCAGCGTTGAATTTCAGGACCGATTAACCTACGAGCAGTACTTC. Translated, it gives CSVEFQDRLTYEQYF.

The chain employs TRBV5-6 and TRBJ2-2; unclear D gene. CDR3 length: 13 amino acids. Germline CDR1 and CDR2: SGHDT and YYEEEE. V lost 7 bases and J 0 bases, leaving 7 bases between the germline ends. In nucleotides, the CDR3 is TGTGCCAGCGGTACGGCGAACACCGGGGAGCTGTTTTTT. This gives the protein CASGTANTGELFF.

This chain links TRBV19 with TRBJ2-5; D is unresolved. Germline-derived CDR1 and CDR2 are LNHDA and SQIVND (reference sequence). Trimming cost V 7 bases and J 3 bases, with 9 bases left between them. The CDR3 contains 12 residues. The DNA of the CDR3 is TGTGCCAGTAAATCCCTTGAAGAGACCCAGTACTTC. The encoded protein is CASKSLEETQYF.

This chain uses TRBV7-8 with TRBJ2-3; 10 bases match TRBD2. The CDR3 contains 16 residues. Germline trimming cut 5 bases from V and 3 bases from J; bases unmatched to any gene: 8. Germline V gene data show CDR1 as SGHVS and CDR2 as FQNEAQ. Written as DNA, the CDR3 is TGTGCCAGCAGCCCCGCGCTAGCGGGAGTTACAGATACGCAGTATTTT. It codes for CASSPALAGVTDTQYF.

J is TRBJ2-7 and V is TRBV5-1; 7 bases align to TRBD2. V lost 7 bases and J lost 3; bases outside the gene matches: 10. This CDR3 has 14 amino acids. Germline V gives CDR1 SGHRS, CDR2 YFSETQ. CDR3 amino acids: CASRTGGGDYEQYF. The DNA for the CDR3 is TGCGCCAGCCGAACTGGTGGGGGGGACTACGAGCAGTACTTC.

The chain has TRBV6-6 and TRBJ2-2; TRBD1 might be the D (6 bases). Trimming took off 7 bases at V and 3 bases at J, with 12 bases between the two ends. Germline CDR1 MNHNY, CDR2 SVGAGI (reference sequence). This CDR3 spans 14 amino acids. CDR3 sequence reads: CASNAGVYTGELFF. The CDR3 coding sequence is TGTGCCAGCAACGCAGGGGTCTACACCGGGGAGCTGTTTTTT.

The rearrangement uses TRBV5-6 and TRBJ2-1; 8 nucleotides agree with TRBD1. From germline, CDR1 is SGHDT and CDR2 YYEEEE. CDR3 length: 16 amino acids. After removal of 0 bases from V and 4 bases from J, the junction contained 6 bases not matched to a gene. The CDR3 nucleotides read TGTGCCAGCAGCTTGGAAGGGACAGGTTTTTACAATGAGCAGTTCTTC. This sequence encodes CASSLEGTGFYNEQFF.

This clone was seen only once. The chain links TRBV9 to TRBJ1-4; no reliable D call. Germline V lookup: CDR1 SGDLS, CDR2 YYNGEE. The CDR3 spans 15 residues. With 3 bases removed from V and 0 bases from J, the gap between germline ends came to 9 bases. The CDR3 sequence: CASSAQPATNEKLFF. The CDR3 DNA reads as TGTGCCAGCAGCGCCCAACCAGCAACTAATGAAAAACTGTTTTTT.

The chain carries TRBV28 and TRBJ1-1; 7 bases are a match to TRBD1. This CDR3 is 14 amino acids long. Germline V lookup: CDR1 MDHEN, CDR2 SYDVKM. The trim removed 4 bases at V and 7 bases at J, leaving 9 bases unmatched. This CDR3 is CASSSIRDSFEAFF. In DNA, the CDR3 is TGTGCCAGCAGTTCTATACGGGACAGCTTTGAAGCTTTCTTT.

Note on this clone: Distinct nucleotide sequences in the sample also encode this CDR3. The CDR3 reads CASSLQGLGEKLFF. CDR3 DNA sequence: TGTGCCAGCAGTTTACAGGGTCTGGGCGAAAAACTGTTTTTT. The chain joins TRBV28 to TRBJ1-4, with a weak D call TRBD1 (5 bases). V dropped 2 bases and J dropped 8 bases, with 12 bases sitting between them. The germline CDR1 and CDR2 sequences are MDHEN and SYDVKM. This CDR3 region has 14 residues. The entire variable domain, with the rest obtained from reference TRBV28 and TRBJ1-4, is as follows: DVKVTQSSRYLVKRTGEKVFLECVQDMDHENMFWYRQDPGLGLRLIYFSYDVKMKEKGDIPEGYSVSREKKERFSLILESASTNQTSMYLCASSLQGLGEKLFFGSGTQLSVL.

This chain joins TRBV14 and TRBJ2-1; 9 bases line up with TRBD1. From germline, CDR1 is SGHDN and CDR2 FVKESK. This CDR3 region has 17 residues. J lost 8 bases, V lost 4 bases, and 15 bases had no gene match. CDR3 bases: TGTGCCAGCAGCCCCCCAGCAGTCGGACAGGGGATGGATGAGCAGTTCTTC. This encodes CASSPPAVGQGMDEQFF.

This rearrangement joins TRBV30 to TRBJ2-2, with 11 bases that match TRBD2. Germline loops: CDR1 GTSNPN, CDR2 SVGIG (reference sequence). Trimming at V came to 5 bases and at J to 7 bases, leaving 9 bases not matched to a gene. This CDR3 comprises 15 residues. DNA of the CDR3: TGTGCCTGGCTTGGTAGCGGGAGGGCCATCGGGGAGCTGTTTTTT. Its protein is CAWLGSGRAIGELFF.